This entry features one T cell receptor (beta chain) sequence. No antigen is known for it. Conversion of TCR transcripts into cDNA relied on 5'RACE template switching, which added a universal primer site and UMIs. MiXCR, applied by TCRdb to the 5' RACE reads, yields one record per CDR3 protein. Altogether roughly 170,000 distinct CDR3 sequences are present, roughly 8.8% being singletons, with the ten largest covering roughly a third. This sample stems from a study of T cells after yellow fever vaccination. Study outcomes and limitations: Just a small share of clonotypes turned up in the CD4 compartment as well as the CD8 compartment. Clones from primary vaccination mostly reappeared after the booster (less than 98% CD4, about 88% CD8). Abundant clonotypes (contaminants from the bulk population) could be present in FACS-sorted repertoires.

The V end lost 0 bases, the J end lost 8 bases, and 9 bases lay between the germline ends. The CDR3 is 13 residues long. Looked up from germline, CDR1 is SGDLS and CDR2 is YYNGEE. This chain connects TRBV9 to TRBJ2-1; the D gene is possibly TRBD2 (5 bases). Sequences were derived from CD8+ T cells sorted from PBMCs, sampled 45 days after the yellow fever booster vaccination. This TCR came from a man aged 18 to 29 who received the YFV17D yellow fever vaccine. In nucleotides, the CDR3 is TGTGCCAGCAGCGTAGAGCTAGCTGATGAGCAGTTCTTC. It codes for CASSVELADEQFF.